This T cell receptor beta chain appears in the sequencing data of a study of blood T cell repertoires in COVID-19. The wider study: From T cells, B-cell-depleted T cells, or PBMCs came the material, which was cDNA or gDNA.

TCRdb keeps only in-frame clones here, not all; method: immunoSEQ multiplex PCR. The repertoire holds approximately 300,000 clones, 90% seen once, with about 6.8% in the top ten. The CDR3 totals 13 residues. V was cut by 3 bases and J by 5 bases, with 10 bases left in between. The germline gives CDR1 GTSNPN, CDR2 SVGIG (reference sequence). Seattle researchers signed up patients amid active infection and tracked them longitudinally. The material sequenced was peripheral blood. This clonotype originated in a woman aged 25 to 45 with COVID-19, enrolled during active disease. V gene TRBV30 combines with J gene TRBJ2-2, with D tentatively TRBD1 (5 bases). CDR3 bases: TGTGCCTGGAGCGCCAGGGTAACCGGGGAGCTGTTTTTT. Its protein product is CAWSARVTGELFF.